One T cell receptor beta chain is described in this entry. Antigen unknown. The data originate from a study of vaccination effects on CD4 cells after COVID-19. Antigen-specific CD4+ T cells expanded by the ViraFEST assay with viral peptide pools were then sequenced. Cells that had been cultured for 9 to 10 days were the source of isolated CD4+ T cells. They grew a few million PBMC in each well, adding 10 IU/ml IL-2 and 10 ug/ml peptides. CDR3 length: 17 amino acids. V lost 5 bases to trimming and J lost 3 bases; unmatched junction nucleotides: 15. Germline loops: CDR1 SEHNR, CDR2 FQNEAQ (reference sequence). Repertoires were generated with immunoSEQ multiplex PCR, while TCRdb's copy carries only in-frame clones and drops some. Of more than 30,000 clones detected, about 66% appear once; the ten largest clones hold 25% to 30%.

This TCR came from a human donor who received a COVID-19 vaccine. The genes are TRBV7-9 and TRBJ1-2; 7 nucleotides match TRBD1. Sequencing was performed on CD4+ T cells from PBMCs cultured with HCoV-229E spike peptides, taken before COVID-19 vaccination. The CDR3 loop is CASSESGLRGSDYGYTF. The CDR3, as DNA: TGTGCCAGCAGCGAAAGCGGGCTCAGGGGGTCCGACTATGGCTACACCTTC.